This record concerns one T cell receptor (beta chain) sequence. Its antigen is still unknown. These data are taken from a study of neoadjuvant nivolumab and ipilimumab in lung cancer. The CDR3 contains 14 residues. The germline CDR1 and CDR2 sequences are MNHEY and SVGAGI. With 6 bases removed from V and 5 bases from J, the gap between germline ends came to 14 bases. General study findings and limits: Compared with tumor-adjacent uninvolved lung, resected tumors showed greater richness and clonality.

Sequenced by immunoSEQ multiplex PCR; TCRdb stores in-frame clones only, minus some. The table shows 30,000 or so clones, with more than 85% occurring only once. This receptor was taken from an adult with non-small cell lung cancer. This chain uses TRBV6-5 with TRBJ1-5; TRBD1 might be the D (5 bases). Here the sequenced sample was peripheral blood, taken after neoadjuvant nivolumab, alone or with ipilimumab, at or shortly before surgery. CDR3 protein: CASRPRDRYQPQHF. CDR3 DNA: TGTGCCAGCAGACCCCGGGACCGCTATCAGCCCCAGCATTTT.